These 18 T cell receptor beta chains were sequenced from one sample in a study of STAT5B mutations in CD4+ large granular lymphocyte leukemia. Repertoires were generated with immunoSEQ multiplex PCR, while TCRdb's copy carries only in-frame clones and drops some. Among about 32,000 clones, approximately 80% were seen once, and the ten largest hold 4.4%. The specimen sequenced was CD4+ T cells from blood buffy coats. Every receptor here comes from a human donor in good health.

The chain joins TRBV30 to TRBJ1-1, with D perhaps matching TRBD1 (6 bases). V lost 0 bases and J 0 bases, leaving 14 bases between the germline ends. The CDR3 consists of 16 residues. Germline loops: CDR1 GTSNPN, CDR2 SVGIG (reference sequence). CDR3 nucleotide sequence: TGTGCCTGGAGTGTACAACCCGGACAGCTGAACACTGAAGCTTTCTTT. Residues: CAWSVQPGQLNTEAFF.

V and J are TRBV10-1 and TRBJ2-1, with TRBD2 matching over 9 bases. Germline trimming cut 1 base from V and 6 bases from J; bases unmatched to any gene: 7. CDR1 is WNHNN, CDR2 SYGVQD, per germline (reference sequence). The CDR3 totals 16 residues. CDR3: CASSEYASGTINEQFF. The CDR3 DNA is TGCGCCAGCAGTGAGTACGCTAGCGGGACCATCAATGAGCAGTTCTTC.

V and J are TRBV6-5 and TRBJ1-4, with D perhaps TRBD1 (6 bases). Trimming removed 0 bases from V and 8 bases from J, with 10 bases in between. This CDR3 is 14 amino acids long. CDR1 and CDR2 (germline): MNHEY, SVGAGI. CDR3 region: CASSYSGAREKLFF. CDR3 coding DNA: TGTGCCAGCAGTTACTCGGGGGCGAGGGAAAAACTGTTTTTT.

The chain employs TRBV27 and TRBJ1-5, with D possibly TRBD1 on 5 matching bases. CDR3 length: 15 residues. V was trimmed by 2 bases and J by 0 bases, leaving 8 bases between them. The germline gives CDR1 MNHEY, CDR2 SMNVEV (reference sequence). The CDR3 nucleotides are TGTGCCAGCAGTTTAAGAGGGGATAGCAATCAGCCCCAGCATTTT. Translated: CASSLRGDSNQPQHF.

The chain is built from TRBV10-1 and TRBJ2-1; 9 bases align to TRBD2. The CDR3 has 15 residues. With V trimmed by 2 bases and J by 6 bases, 5 bases remained unmatched. The germline CDR1 and CDR2 sequences are WNHNN and SYGVQD (reference sequence). CDR3 amino acids: CASSEASGNRNEQFF. The CDR3 DNA follows: TGCGCCAGCAGTGAGGCTAGCGGGAATCGCAATGAGCAGTTCTTC.

The chain is built from TRBV10-3 and TRBJ2-2; D not resolved. V was clipped by 0 bases and J by 3 bases, with 5 bases between them. The CDR3 consists of 14 residues. Germline V gene sequence: CDR1 ENHRY, CDR2 SYGVKD. CDR3 protein: CAISESQDTGELFF. CDR3 nucleotides: TGTGCCATCAGTGAGTCCCAGGACACCGGGGAGCTGTTTTTT.

This rearrangement joins TRBV4-2 to TRBJ1-4, with 7 bases lining up with TRBD1. Germline V gene sequence: CDR1 LGHNA, CDR2 YNFKEQ. The CDR3 covers 15 residues. V lost 0 bases and J lost 3; bases outside the gene matches: 1. CDR3 DNA: TGTGCCAGCAGCCAAGATGACAGGGCTAATGAAAAACTGTTTTTT. Amino acid sequence: CASSQDDRANEKLFF.

The genes are TRBV6-1 and TRBJ2-1, with 7 bases identical to TRBD2. Per the germline V gene, CDR1 is MNHNS and CDR2 is SASEGT. The CDR3 consists of 13 residues. V shed 4 bases, J shed 8 bases, and the junction held 5 bases outside the gene matches. Here the CDR3 reads CASSGTSAHEQFF. The CDR3 DNA sequence: TGTGCCAGCAGTGGAACTAGCGCCCATGAGCAGTTCTTC.

J is TRBJ2-5 and V is TRBV28; D gene ambiguous. V lost 8 bases, J lost 4 bases, and 14 bases lay in between. The CDR3 is made up of 13 amino acids. Germline V gene data show CDR1 as MDHEN and CDR2 as SYDVKM. CDR3 residues: CASPSRSGETQYF. CDR3 in DNA: TGTGCCAGCCCGAGTAGGTCAGGAGAGACCCAGTACTTC.

V is TRBV7-9 and J is TRBJ1-4; D perhaps matches TRBD1 (6 bases). The CDR3 spans 13 residues. Germline CDR1 is SEHNR and CDR2 is FQNEAQ (reference sequence). The germline V and J ends were trimmed by 4 bases and 5 bases, with 8 bases remaining between them. CDR3 nucleotide sequence: TGTGCCAGCAGCTCCGGACAGAATGAAAAACTGTTTTTT. It is translated as CASSSGQNEKLFF.

This chain links TRBV7-8 with TRBJ1-5, with a weak D call TRBD1 (6 bases). V gave up 4 bases and J gave up 0 bases, with 10 bases separating them. CDR1 and CDR2 (germline): SGHVS, FQNEAQ. The CDR3 covers 15 residues. CDR3 sequence (DNA): TGTGCCAGCAGCTACAGGGATTATAGCAATCAGCCCCAGCATTTT. Protein: CASSYRDYSNQPQHF.

The rearrangement joins TRBV6-5 to TRBJ2-3, with D perhaps being TRBD1 or TRBD2 (5 bases each). In germline, CDR1 is MNHEY, CDR2 SVGAGI. The CDR3 length is 13 residues. Trimming shortened V by 4 bases and J by 9 bases, and 14 bases separated the two germline ends. CDR3 protein: CASSSGAAGTQYF. The CDR3 DNA follows: TGTGCCAGCAGTTCCGGGGCAGCAGGAACGCAGTATTTT.

The chain uses TRBV5-1 and TRBJ1-5; D gene ambiguous. Trimming shortened V by 2 bases and J by 7 bases, and 13 bases separated the two germline ends. CDR3 length: 14 amino acids. Germline V gene lookup returns CDR1 SGHRS and CDR2 YFSETQ. CDR3 residues: CASSLRPGGQPQHF. The CDR3 coding sequence is TGCGCCAGCAGCTTAAGGCCGGGAGGGCAGCCCCAGCATTTT.

The chain uses TRBV5-8 and TRBJ2-5, with D uncertain. The J call may be in error: the DNA end matches TRBJ2-7 better. The CDR3 totals 13 residues. Germline assignment: CDR1 SGHTS and CDR2 YDEGEE. The CDR3: CASSSRGSYEQYF. Here the CDR3 DNA reads TGTGCCAGCAGCTCCCGCGGTTCCTACGAGCAGTACTTC.

The gene calls are TRBV29-1 and TRBJ2-5, with 7 positions matching TRBD2. CDR3 length: 17 amino acids. The germline CDR1 and CDR2 sequences are SQVTM and ANQGSEA. V dropped 5 bases and J dropped 4; count of bases not matched to a gene: 19. As DNA, the CDR3 is TGCAGCGTTCCACCCCCGGGGTCCAGCGGGGTAGGAGAGACCCAGTACTTC. This gives the protein CSVPPPGSSGVGETQYF.

The rearrangement uses TRBV29-1 and TRBJ2-5; unclear D gene. This CDR3 comprises 12 residues. Germline-derived CDR1 and CDR2 are SQVTM and ANQGSEA. V gave up 4 bases and J gave up 1 base, with 7 bases separating them. The CDR3 DNA reads as TGCAGCGTTGCTGGGTCCCAAGAGACCCAGTACTTC. Its translation: CSVAGSQETQYF.

The J gene is TRBJ2-3, the V gene TRBV5-1; D is tentatively TRBD1 or TRBD2 (5 bases each). Deletions cut 4 bases from V and 4 bases from J, with 22 bases between. Germline values: CDR1 SGHRS, CDR2 YFSETQ. The CDR3 runs 17 residues. CDR3 in DNA: TGCGCCAGCAGCAAGAGGGTAGAAGGACCAGGGTCAGATACGCAGTATTTT. Translated, it gives CASSKRVEGPGSDTQYF.

This chain links TRBV30 with TRBJ1-6; D is unclear. Germline CDR1 is GTSNPN and CDR2 is SVGIG (reference sequence). V was shortened by 2 bases and J by 9 bases, with 11 bases between the two germline ends. The CDR3 contains 13 residues. The CDR3 DNA reads TGTGCCTGGAGTAGAGGGCAAGGTTCACCCCTCCACTTT. Its protein is CAWSRGQGSPLHF.